Listed below are T cell receptor beta chains from one sample, sequenced in a study of T-cell memory formation after mild COVID-19. Via MiXCR, TCRdb re-called the 5' RACE reads, giving one row per CDR3 protein. The table shows about 340,000 distinct CDR3 sequences, with 20% to 25% occurring only once. Sequencing was done on a sample of PBMCs or a T cell subset sorted from them (not recorded which). The receptors shown here come from a young man who had mild COVID-19 (a few samples of this study predate the infection). Cell type and time point are not known. The conserved cysteine and the conserved F or W are not part of the CDR3 here. Each record gives: J gene, V gene, clone size, CDR3 protein. Only part of the rows carry a size: once, few, many, or a class if the clone is expanded.

>TRBJ1-1|TRBV6-2/TRBV6-3|many
ASSYGGNTEAF
>TRBJ1-2|TRBV5-1|many
ASSFMALTNYGYT
>TRBJ2-1|TRBV7-3|.
ASSLMGQGAPNEQF
>TRBJ2-2|TRBV6-5|few
ASSPGQAGSTGELF
>TRBJ2-3|TRBV2|.
ASGLAQGTQY
>TRBJ2-3|TRBV10-3|few
AISIAGAMDTQY
>TRBJ2-1|TRBV12-3/TRBV12-4|.
ASSLASEQF
>TRBJ1-4|TRBV29-1|.
SVEDGVSTELF
>TRBJ1-2|TRBV6-5|few
ASSGRALGYT
>TRBJ1-5|TRBV4-1|.
ASSQAGNNQPQH
>TRBJ1-1|TRBV11-1|.
ASSFRRVVNTEAF
>TRBJ1-5|TRBV30|.
AWSGGWNQPQH
>TRBJ1-4|TRBV19|.
ASSTVRDRNEKLF
>TRBJ2-5|TRBV5-8|.
ASSLGYNSEQETQY
>TRBJ2-1|TRBV4-1|few
ASSQGSNVGINEQF
>TRBJ1-3|TRBV7-9|few
ASRPRVNGNTIY
>TRBJ2-1|TRBV3-1|many
ASSRRQGNNEQF
>TRBJ2-1|TRBV7-9|few
ASTGGGGDYNEQF
>TRBJ1-1|TRBV7-9|.
ASSLFQENTEAF
>TRBJ2-5|TRBV7-9|.
ASSLAQDYQETQY
>TRBJ2-3|TRBV24-1|few
ATRARAGGADTQY
>TRBJ1-5|TRBV10-2|.
ASSVGGQPQH
>TRBJ2-2|TRBV4-1|few
ASSQVQGSTGELF
>TRBJ1-1|TRBV29-1|few
SVKIWVLTEAF
>TRBJ2-5|TRBV28|few
ASRGQGLKETQY
>TRBJ1-2|TRBV7-9|.
ASSLGAANYGYT
>TRBJ2-2|TRBV7-8|few
ASSLVGSVLSGELF
>TRBJ1-1|TRBV5-1|.
ASTLGSLNTEAF
>TRBJ2-7|TRBV7-2|few
ASSRDRHEQY
>TRBJ2-5|TRBV5-1|.
AISVGTAQETQY
>TRBJ2-1|TRBV4-3|.
ASSQDPGDYPYNEQF
>TRBJ2-1|TRBV5-1|few
ASSPWRGNQQF
>TRBJ2-5|TRBV5-1|.
ASSAGPRETQY
>TRBJ2-5|TRBV7-6|few
ASSLSQGLGETQY
>TRBJ1-5|TRBV4-1|few
ASSQVATGLKNQPQH
>TRBJ2-6|TRBV6-2/TRBV6-3|.
ASSYRHGSGANVLT
>TRBJ1-3|TRBV28|few
ASSDSTSGNAIY
>TRBJ2-1|TRBV14|few
ASSQTYDVTQF
>TRBJ1-2|TRBV27|.
ASSPREPNYGYT
>TRBJ2-1|TRBV10-3|once
AISEEAGGGSYNEQF
>TRBJ1-4|TRBV28|few
ASRVDRVGEKLF
>TRBJ1-2|TRBV7-9|few
ASSTLTGGLNYGYT
>TRBJ2-1|TRBV4-3|few
ASSQDHGGMWF
>TRBJ1-1|TRBV10-3|.
AISEGHTNTEAF
>TRBJ2-1|TRBV2|few
ASSGGAGTSYNEQF
>TRBJ2-5|TRBV20-1|.
SARVGGHRGKTQY
>TRBJ2-3|TRBV7-3|few
ASSSGSSRSTDTQY
>TRBJ1-2|TRBV20-1|.
SARRRGGARTGYT
>TRBJ1-2|TRBV7-9|.
ASSPTGGGWYGYT
>TRBJ2-3|TRBV7-2|few
ASSFQTGTDTQY
>TRBJ2-3|TRBV4-2|few
ASSLYGGDYNTDTQY
>TRBJ2-7|TRBV7-9|.
ASSLNRGEYEQY
>TRBJ1-1|TRBV12-3/TRBV12-4|few
ASSPLGRTNTEAF
>TRBJ2-1|TRBV30|.
AWQQGEYNEQF
>TRBJ2-7|TRBV4-3|many
ASSPQRGGYEQY
>TRBJ2-7|TRBV7-9|.
ASSSYRGLPYEQY
>TRBJ1-1|TRBV7-2|few
ASSSRTGWWTEAF
>TRBJ1-1|TRBV28|.
ASSFRRSSTEAF